The entry that follows covers one TCR beta chain sequence. This specimen belongs to a study of T cell responses to AZD1222 COVID-19 vaccine. Produced via immunoSEQ multiplex PCR; TCRdb's table is partial and in-frame only. The sample yields just under 55,000 clones, roughly 90% seen once. V lost 4 bases and J 4 bases, leaving 11 bases between the germline ends. The CDR3 runs 14 residues. The germline CDR1 and CDR2 sequences are SEHNR and FQNEAQ (reference sequence). Sequencing used peripheral blood, obtained on day 0 of AZD1222 vaccination. The clonotype was recovered from an adult in good health. The J gene is TRBJ1-3, the V gene TRBV7-9; possibly TRBD1 for D (6 bases). The CDR3 loop reads CASSSLQGGNTIYF. CDR3 bases: TGTGCCAGCAGCTCTTTACAGGGAGGAAACACCATATATTTT.